These 17 T cell receptor beta chains share one sample of origin, sequenced in a study of T-cell memory formation after mild COVID-19. TCRdb reanalysed the 5' RACE reads using MiXCR and keeps one entry per CDR3 protein. The profile shows 150,000 or so distinct CDR3 sequences, approximately 15% of them singletons. Sequenced material: PBMCs or a T cell subset sorted from them (not recorded which). Every receptor here comes from an adult woman who had mild COVID-19 (a few samples of this study predate the infection). Cell type and time point are not known.

This clonotype was seen a few times. This chain links TRBV5-1 with TRBJ2-2; D remains ambiguous. Trimming left V 4 bases short and J 5 bases short, with 15 bases between. This CDR3 has 15 amino acids. Germline V gene lookup returns CDR1 SGHRS and CDR2 YFSETQ. As DNA, the CDR3 is TGCGCCAGCAGCCCGCTATCGTATCGGACCGGGGAGCTGTTTTTT. This translates into CASSPLSYRTGELFF.

The chain employs TRBV2 and TRBJ2-1, with 8 bases aligning to TRBD1. This CDR3 contains 14 residues. V lost 5 bases and J lost 7; bases outside the gene matches: 7. Germline V gene sequence: CDR1 SNHLY, CDR2 FYNNEI. DNA for the CDR3: TGTGCCAGCAGTCCCAGGGGGCGAAGTAATGAGCAGTTCTTC. It encodes CASSPRGRSNEQFF.

The V gene is TRBV28, the J gene TRBJ1-2; D might be TRBD1 (5 bases). The CDR3 runs to 14 residues. The germline V gene has CDR1 MDHEN and CDR2 SYDVKM. The V end lost 6 bases, the J end lost 6 bases, and 17 bases lay between the germline ends. CDR3 in DNA: TGTGCCAGCAGAGAGGGGACGCAGGTCCATGGCTACACCTTC. As protein: CASREGTQVHGYTF.

This sequence joins TRBV27 and TRBJ1-1, with D possibly TRBD1 on 6 matching bases. This CDR3 has 16 residues. Per the germline V gene, CDR1 is MNHEY and CDR2 is SMNVEV (reference sequence). V dropped 9 bases and J dropped 1 base, with 21 bases sitting between them. This chain's CDR3 is CASSAADSPRNTEAFF. The CDR3 coding sequence is TGTGCCAGTTCGGCCGCGGACAGCCCTAGGAACACTGAAGCTTTCTTT.

This chain uses TRBV29-1 with TRBJ1-2; D is undetermined. Between the trimmed V and J ends, which lost 3 bases and 7 bases, there was a span of 21 bases. CDR3 length: 15 amino acids. CDR1 SQVTM and CDR2 ANQGSEA come from the germline V gene. CDR3 in DNA: TGCAGCGTTGATGATCCTGGGCCTTCGAATAGTGGCTACACCTTC. This encodes CSVDDPGPSNSGYTF.

This clonotype was counted only a few times. This chain joins TRBV7-6 and TRBJ2-7, with D possibly matching TRBD1 (7 bases). V was cut by 3 bases and J by 0 bases, with 15 bases left in between. Germline-derived CDR1 and CDR2 are SGHVS and FNYEAQ. This CDR3 is built from 16 residues. CDR3 residues: CASSLEGAHSSYEQYF. In DNA form, the CDR3 reads TGTGCCAGCAGCTTGGAGGGGGCCCATTCCTCCTACGAGCAGTACTTC.

This clonotype was seen more than once but under ten times. The chain employs TRBV6-5 and TRBJ1-5, with 7 bases fitting TRBD1. V shed 6 bases and J 4 bases; nucleotides not matched to a gene: 9. CDR3 length: 15 amino acids. Germline V lookup: CDR1 MNHEY, CDR2 SVGAGI. The CDR3 is CASRTTGLSNQPQHF. In nucleotides, the CDR3 is TGTGCCAGCAGGACGACAGGGCTCTCAAATCAGCCCCAGCATTTT.

The chain recombines TRBV4-1 with TRBJ1-3; D is unclear. The CDR3 totals 15 residues. The ends were cut back, 0 bases at V and 4 bases at J, with 10 bases in the middle. Per the germline V gene, CDR1 is MGHRA and CDR2 is YSYEKL. The CDR3 sequence: CASSQETVGGNTIYF. CDR3 sequence (DNA): TGCGCCAGCAGCCAAGAGACGGTTGGGGGAAACACCATATATTTT.

J is TRBJ2-7 and V is TRBV2, with D perhaps TRBD2 (5 bases). Germline assignment: CDR1 SNHLY and CDR2 FYNNEI. This CDR3 is 14 amino acids long. V lost 3 bases and J lost 0, with 9 bases in between. CDR3 sequence (DNA): TGTGCCAGCAGTGATAGACGGGGCTCCTACGAGCAGTACTTC. Its protein product is CASSDRRGSYEQYF.

The chain uses TRBV20-1 and TRBJ2-3; 10 bases map to TRBD2. Germline V gene lookup returns CDR1 DFQATT and CDR2 SNEGSKA (reference sequence). V lost 1 base and J lost 5; bases outside the gene matches: 9. The CDR3 covers 16 residues. CDR3 loop: CSARAPSGRERDTQYF. The DNA for the CDR3 is TGCAGTGCTAGAGCCCCAAGCGGGAGGGAACGAGATACGCAGTATTTT.

There are a few counts of this clonotype. The CDR3 loop is CASSLGTGSRSNQPQHF. CDR3 nucleotides: TGTGCCAGCAGCTTGGGAACCGGGTCCAGGAGCAATCAGCCCCAGCATTTT. The V call is TRBV11-2, the J call TRBJ1-5; D gene ambiguous. CDR1 and CDR2 (germline): SGHAT, FQNNGV. V shed 3 bases and J shed 1 base, with 16 bases lying between them. This CDR3 contains 17 residues.

This clonotype was recorded once. J is TRBJ2-3 and V is TRBV5-1, with D tentatively TRBD2 (5 bases). CDR3 length: 15 residues. Germline V gene sequence: CDR1 SGHRS, CDR2 YFSETQ. Trimming removed 0 bases at V and 3 bases at J, with 11 bases between. The CDR3 DNA is TGCGCCAGCAGCTTGGAGAGGGAATGGACAGATACGCAGTATTTT. Translated, it gives CASSLEREWTDTQYF.

The rearrangement links TRBV7-9 to TRBJ1-2, with D possibly matching TRBD1 (5 bases). Trimming left V 3 bases short and J 8 bases short, with 16 bases between. Per the germline V gene, CDR1 is SEHNR and CDR2 is FQNEAQ (reference sequence). CDR3 size: 14 residues. As DNA, the CDR3 is TGTGCCAGCAGCTTGAGCATGGGGCAGGAAGGCTACACCTTC. Protein sequence: CASSLSMGQEGYTF.

This clonotype was seen a handful of times. V usage is TRBV6-5 and J usage is TRBJ1-1, with D tentatively TRBD1 (5 bases). This CDR3 comprises 13 residues. V was pared by 6 bases and J by 5 bases, with 13 bases between. The V gene's germline CDR1 is MNHEY and CDR2 SVGAGI. CDR3: CASSRDGWTEAFF. The DNA for the CDR3 is TGTGCCAGCAGCCGGGACGGCTGGACTGAAGCTTTCTTT.

This clonotype was seen more than once but under ten times. This chain uses TRBV7-3 with TRBJ2-2; D ambiguous. This CDR3 spans 13 amino acids. Germline-derived CDR1 and CDR2 are SGHTA and FQGTGA. Trimming shortened V by 2 bases and J by 8 bases, and 9 bases separated the two germline ends. As DNA, the CDR3 is TGTGCCAGCAGCTTAGGTGGTCTGGGGGAGCTGTTTTTT. The encoded protein is CASSLGGLGELFF.

This rearrangement joins TRBV5-1 to TRBJ2-1; D might be TRBD1 or TRBD2, each matching 6 bases. Per germline, CDR1 SGHRS and CDR2 YFSETQ. Trimming removed 4 bases from V and 0 bases from J, with 17 bases in between. CDR3 size: 17 residues. Here the CDR3 reads CASSPGRGESSYNEQFF. For the CDR3, the DNA is TGCGCCAGCAGCCCCGGTAGGGGGGAGAGCTCCTACAATGAGCAGTTCTTC. Looking up the rest from reference TRBV5-1 and TRBJ2-1 gives the full variable domain: KAGVTQTPRYLIKTRGQQVTLSCSPISGHRSVSWYQQTPGQGLQFLFEYFSETQRNKGNFPGRFSGRQFSNSRSEMNVSTLELGDSALYLCASSPGRGESSYNEQFFGPGTRLTVL.

The table lists this clonotype with a few counts. The chain links TRBV7-2 to TRBJ2-5; 12 positions match TRBD2. The trim removed 5 bases at V and 1 base at J, leaving 5 bases unmatched. The CDR3 has 16 amino acids. Germline V CDR1 and CDR2: SGHTA, FQGNSA. In DNA form, the CDR3 reads TGTGCCAGCAGCCCCTGGACTAGCGGGGTCCAAGAGACCCAGTACTTC. Its protein is CASSPWTSGVQETQYF.